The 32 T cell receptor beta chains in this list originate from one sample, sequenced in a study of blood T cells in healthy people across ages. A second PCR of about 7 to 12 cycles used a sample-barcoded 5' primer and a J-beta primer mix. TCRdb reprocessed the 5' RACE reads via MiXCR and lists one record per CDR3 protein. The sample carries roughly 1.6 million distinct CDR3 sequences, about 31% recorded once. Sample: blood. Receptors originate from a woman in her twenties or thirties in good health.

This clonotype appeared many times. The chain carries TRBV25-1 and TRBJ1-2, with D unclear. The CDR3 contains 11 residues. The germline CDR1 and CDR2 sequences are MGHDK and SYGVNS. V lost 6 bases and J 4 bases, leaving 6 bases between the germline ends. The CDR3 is CASSNSYGYTF. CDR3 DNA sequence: TGTGCCAGCAGCAACAGCTATGGCTACACCTTC.

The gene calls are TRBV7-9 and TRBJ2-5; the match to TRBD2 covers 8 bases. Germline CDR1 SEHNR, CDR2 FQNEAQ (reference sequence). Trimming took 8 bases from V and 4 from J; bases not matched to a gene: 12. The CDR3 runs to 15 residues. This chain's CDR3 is CASGANGRVGETQYF. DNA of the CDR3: TGTGCCAGCGGCGCGAACGGGAGGGTAGGAGAGACCCAGTACTTC.

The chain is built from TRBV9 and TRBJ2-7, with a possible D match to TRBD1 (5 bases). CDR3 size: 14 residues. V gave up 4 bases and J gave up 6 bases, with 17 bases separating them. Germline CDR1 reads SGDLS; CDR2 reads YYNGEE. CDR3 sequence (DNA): TGTGCCAGCAGCCCCCGACAGACCTCGGCCGAGCAGTACTTC. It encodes CASSPRQTSAEQYF.

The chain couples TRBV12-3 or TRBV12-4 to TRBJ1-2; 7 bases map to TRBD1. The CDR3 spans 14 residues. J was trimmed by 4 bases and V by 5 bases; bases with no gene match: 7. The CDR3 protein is CASSGRGQVYGYTF. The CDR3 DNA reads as TGTGCCAGCAGTGGGAGGGGGCAGGTCTATGGCTACACCTTC.

In DNA, the CDR3 is TGTGCCAGCACCCCCGTTGCCCCAAGCTATGAGCAGTTCTTC. Translation gives CASTPVAPSYEQFF. The chain uses TRBV12-3 or TRBV12-4 and TRBJ2-1; D remains ambiguous. This CDR3 spans 14 amino acids. V lost 7 bases and J lost 8, with 18 bases in between.

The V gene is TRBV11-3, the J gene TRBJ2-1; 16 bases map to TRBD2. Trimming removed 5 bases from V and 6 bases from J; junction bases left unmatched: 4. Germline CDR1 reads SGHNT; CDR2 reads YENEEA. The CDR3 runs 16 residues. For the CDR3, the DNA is TGTGCCAGCAGCCCGGGACTAGCGGGAGGGTTCAATGAGCAGTTCTTC. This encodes CASSPGLAGGFNEQFF.

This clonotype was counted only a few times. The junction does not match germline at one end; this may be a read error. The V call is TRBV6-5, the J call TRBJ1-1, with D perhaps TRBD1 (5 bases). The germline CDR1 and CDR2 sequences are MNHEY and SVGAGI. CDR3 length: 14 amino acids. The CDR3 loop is CAGSVGGERTEAFF. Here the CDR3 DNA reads TGTGCCGGCAGTGTTGGGGGTGAGCGCACTGAAGCTTTCTTT.

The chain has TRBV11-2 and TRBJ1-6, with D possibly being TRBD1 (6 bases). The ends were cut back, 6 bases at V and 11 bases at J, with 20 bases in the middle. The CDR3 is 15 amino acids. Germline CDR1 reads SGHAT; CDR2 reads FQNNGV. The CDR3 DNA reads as TGTGCCAGCAGATCCGGACAGAGTAACAATCCACCCCTCCACTTT. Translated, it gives CASRSGQSNNPPLHF.

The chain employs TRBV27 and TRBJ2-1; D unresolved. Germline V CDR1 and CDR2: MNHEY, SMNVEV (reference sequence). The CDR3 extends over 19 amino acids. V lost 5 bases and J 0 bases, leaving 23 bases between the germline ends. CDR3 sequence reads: CASSLYYWRPFRSYNEQFF. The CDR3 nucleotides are TGTGCCAGCAGTCTATATTATTGGCGGCCGTTCCGCTCCTACAATGAGCAGTTCTTC.

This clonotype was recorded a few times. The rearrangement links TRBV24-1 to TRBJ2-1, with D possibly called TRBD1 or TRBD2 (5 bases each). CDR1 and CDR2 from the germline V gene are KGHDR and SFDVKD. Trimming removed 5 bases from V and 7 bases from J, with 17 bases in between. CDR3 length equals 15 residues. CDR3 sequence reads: CATSVMGVETNEQFF. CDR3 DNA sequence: TGTGCCACCAGTGTTATGGGGGTGGAAACGAATGAGCAGTTCTTC.

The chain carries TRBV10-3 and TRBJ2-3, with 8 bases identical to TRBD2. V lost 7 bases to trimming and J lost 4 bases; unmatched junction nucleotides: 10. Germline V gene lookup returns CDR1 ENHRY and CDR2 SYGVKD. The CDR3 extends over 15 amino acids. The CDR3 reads CAITPAGGKSDTQYF. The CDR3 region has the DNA TGTGCCATCACCCCGGCGGGGGGCAAGTCAGATACGCAGTATTTT.

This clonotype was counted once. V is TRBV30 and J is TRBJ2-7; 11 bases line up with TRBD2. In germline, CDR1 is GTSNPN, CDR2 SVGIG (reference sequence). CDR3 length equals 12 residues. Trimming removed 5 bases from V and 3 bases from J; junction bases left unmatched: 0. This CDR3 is CAWGTSGYEQYF. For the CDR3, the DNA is TGTGCCTGGGGGACTAGCGGCTACGAGCAGTACTTC.

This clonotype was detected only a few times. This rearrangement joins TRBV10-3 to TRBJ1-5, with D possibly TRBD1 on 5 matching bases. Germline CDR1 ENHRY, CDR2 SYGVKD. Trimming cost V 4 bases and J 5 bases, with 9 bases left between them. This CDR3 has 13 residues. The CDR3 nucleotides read TGTGCCATCAGTGGAGAACAGGATCAGCCCCAGCATTTT. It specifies CAISGEQDQPQHF.

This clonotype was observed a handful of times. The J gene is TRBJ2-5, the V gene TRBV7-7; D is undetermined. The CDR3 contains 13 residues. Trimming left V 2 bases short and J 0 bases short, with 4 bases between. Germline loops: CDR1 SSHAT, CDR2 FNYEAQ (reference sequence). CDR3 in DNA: TGTGCCAGCAGCTTAATGGACCAAGAGACCCAGTACTTC. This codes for CASSLMDQETQYF.

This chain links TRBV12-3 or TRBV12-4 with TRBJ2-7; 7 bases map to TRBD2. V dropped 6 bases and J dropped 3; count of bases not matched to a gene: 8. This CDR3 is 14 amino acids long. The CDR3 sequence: CASSQTSRRYEQYF. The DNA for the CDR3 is TGTGCCAGCAGCCAGACTAGCCGCCGCTACGAGCAGTACTTC.

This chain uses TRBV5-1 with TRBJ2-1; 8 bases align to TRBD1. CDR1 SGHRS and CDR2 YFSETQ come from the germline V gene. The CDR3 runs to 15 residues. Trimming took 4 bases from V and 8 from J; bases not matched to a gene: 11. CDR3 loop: CASSEAHPGGHEQFF. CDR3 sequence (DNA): TGCGCCAGCAGCGAGGCCCACCCAGGGGGCCATGAGCAGTTCTTC.

The CDR3 sequence: CASSPTPLQETQYF. The CDR3 bases are TGTGCCAGCTCACCGACCCCTCTTCAAGAGACCCAGTACTTC. This chain joins TRBV18 and TRBJ2-5; D is unresolved. V lost 3 bases, J lost 2 bases, and 10 bases lay in between. CDR1 and CDR2 (germline): KGHSH, LQKENI. The CDR3 runs to 14 residues.

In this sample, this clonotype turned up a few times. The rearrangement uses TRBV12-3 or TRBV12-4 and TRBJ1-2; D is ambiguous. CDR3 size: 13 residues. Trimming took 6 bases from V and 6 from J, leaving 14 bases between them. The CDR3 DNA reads TGTGCCAGCAGGTATTGGGAAGATCATGGCTACACCTTC. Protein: CASRYWEDHGYTF.

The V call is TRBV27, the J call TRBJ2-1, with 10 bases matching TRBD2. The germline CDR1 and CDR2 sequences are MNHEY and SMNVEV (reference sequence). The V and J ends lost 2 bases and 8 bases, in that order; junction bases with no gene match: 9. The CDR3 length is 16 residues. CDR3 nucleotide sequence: TGTGCCAGCAGTTTAACGCCTAGCGGGGGATTGGATGAGCAGTTCTTC. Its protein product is CASSLTPSGGLDEQFF.

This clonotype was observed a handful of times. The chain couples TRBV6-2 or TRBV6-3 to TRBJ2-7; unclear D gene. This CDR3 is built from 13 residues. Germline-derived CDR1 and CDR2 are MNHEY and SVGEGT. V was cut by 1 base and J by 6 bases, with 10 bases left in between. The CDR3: CASSYWEIREQYF. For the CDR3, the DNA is TGTGCCAGCAGTTACTGGGAAATTCGCGAGCAGTACTTC.

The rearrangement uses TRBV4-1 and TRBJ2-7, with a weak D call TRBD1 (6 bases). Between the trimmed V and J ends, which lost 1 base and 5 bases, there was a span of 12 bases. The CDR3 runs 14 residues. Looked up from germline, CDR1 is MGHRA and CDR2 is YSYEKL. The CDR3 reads CASSQVEGVNEQYF. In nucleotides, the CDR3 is TGCGCCAGCAGCCAAGTTGAGGGGGTCAACGAGCAGTACTTC.

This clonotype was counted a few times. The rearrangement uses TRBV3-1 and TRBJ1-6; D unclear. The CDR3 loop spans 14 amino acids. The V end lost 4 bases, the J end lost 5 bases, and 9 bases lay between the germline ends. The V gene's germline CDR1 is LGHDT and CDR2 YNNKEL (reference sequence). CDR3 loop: CASSPTRDNSPLHF. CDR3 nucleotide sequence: TGTGCCAGCAGCCCAACTCGGGATAATTCACCCCTCCACTTT.

The CDR3 here is CASSYGAGGYTF. CDR3 bases: TGTGCCAGCAGCTACGGGGCGGGTGGCTACACCTTC. V usage is TRBV6-1 and J usage is TRBJ1-2, with a possible D match to TRBD1 (5 bases). This CDR3 is built from 12 residues. The germline CDR1 and CDR2 sequences are MNHNS and SASEGT. V lost 6 bases, J lost 7 bases, and 12 bases lay in between.

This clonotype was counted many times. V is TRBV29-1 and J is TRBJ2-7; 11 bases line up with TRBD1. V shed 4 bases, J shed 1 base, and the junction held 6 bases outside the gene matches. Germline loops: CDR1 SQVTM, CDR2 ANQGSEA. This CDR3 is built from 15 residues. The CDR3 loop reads CSVGGDRGKSYEQYF. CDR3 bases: TGCAGCGTTGGGGGGGACAGGGGGAAATCCTACGAGCAGTACTTC.

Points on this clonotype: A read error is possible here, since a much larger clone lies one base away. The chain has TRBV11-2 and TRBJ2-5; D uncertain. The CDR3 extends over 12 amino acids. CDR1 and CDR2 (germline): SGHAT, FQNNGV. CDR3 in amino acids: CTSSLIEETQYF. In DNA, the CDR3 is TGTACCAGCAGCTTAATTGAGGAGACCCAGTACTTC.

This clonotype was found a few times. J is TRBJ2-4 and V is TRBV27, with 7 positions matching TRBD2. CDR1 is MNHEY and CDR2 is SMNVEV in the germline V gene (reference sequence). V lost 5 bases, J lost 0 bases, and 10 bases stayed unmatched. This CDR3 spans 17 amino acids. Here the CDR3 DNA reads TGTGCCAGCAGTCCAGGACTAGTTGGGCTAGCCAAAAACATTCAGTACTTC. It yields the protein CASSPGLVGLAKNIQYF.

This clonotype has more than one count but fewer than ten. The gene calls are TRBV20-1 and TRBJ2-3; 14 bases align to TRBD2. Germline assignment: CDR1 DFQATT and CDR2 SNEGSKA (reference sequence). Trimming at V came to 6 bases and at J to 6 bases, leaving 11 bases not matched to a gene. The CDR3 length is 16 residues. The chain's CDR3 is CSATRGLAGGKDTQYF. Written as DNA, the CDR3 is TGCAGTGCAACCCGAGGACTAGCGGGGGGTAAGGATACGCAGTATTTT.

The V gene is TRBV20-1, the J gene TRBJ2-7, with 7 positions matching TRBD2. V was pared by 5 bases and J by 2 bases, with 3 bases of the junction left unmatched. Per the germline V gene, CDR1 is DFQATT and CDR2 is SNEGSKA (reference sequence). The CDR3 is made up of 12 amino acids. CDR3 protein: CSAREAPYEQYF. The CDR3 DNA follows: TGCAGTGCTCGGGAGGCTCCCTACGAGCAGTACTTC.

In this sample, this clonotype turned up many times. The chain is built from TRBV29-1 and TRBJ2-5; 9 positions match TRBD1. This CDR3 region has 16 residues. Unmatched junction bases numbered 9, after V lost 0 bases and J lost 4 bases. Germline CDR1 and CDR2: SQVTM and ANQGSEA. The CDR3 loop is CSVEDRRQGVGETQYF. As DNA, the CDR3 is TGCAGCGTTGAAGATCGTAGACAGGGGGTTGGAGAGACCCAGTACTTC.

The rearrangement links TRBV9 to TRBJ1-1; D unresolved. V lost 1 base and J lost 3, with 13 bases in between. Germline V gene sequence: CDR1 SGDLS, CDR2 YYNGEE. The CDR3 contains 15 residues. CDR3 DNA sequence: TGTGCCAGCAGCGTAAGGACCGCCCTGGACACTGAAGCTTTCTTT. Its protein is CASSVRTALDTEAFF. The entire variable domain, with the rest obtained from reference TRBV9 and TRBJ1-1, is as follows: DSGVTQTPKHLITATGQRVTLRCSPRSGDLSVYWYQQSLDQGLQFLIQYYNGEERAKGNILERFSAQQFPDLHSELNLSSLELGDSALYFCASSVRTALDTEAFFGQGTRLTVV.

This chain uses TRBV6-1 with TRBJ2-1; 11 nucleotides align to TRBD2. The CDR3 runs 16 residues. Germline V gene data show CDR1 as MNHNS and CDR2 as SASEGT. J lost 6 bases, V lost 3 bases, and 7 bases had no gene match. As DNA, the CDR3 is TGTGCCAGCAGTGACACTAGCGGGAGAATAAGCAATGAGCAGTTCTTC. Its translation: CASSDTSGRISNEQFF.

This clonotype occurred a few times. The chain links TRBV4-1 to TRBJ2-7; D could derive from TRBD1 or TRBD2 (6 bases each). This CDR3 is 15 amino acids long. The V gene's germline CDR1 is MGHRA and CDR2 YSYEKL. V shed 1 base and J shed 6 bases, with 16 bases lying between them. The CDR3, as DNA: TGCGCCAGCAGCCAAGTGGGGAGGCAGGGGCCCGAGCAGTACTTC. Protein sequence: CASSQVGRQGPEQYF.